The 21 T cell receptor beta chains below were found in one sample sequenced in a study of blood T cell repertoires in COVID-19. The protocol was immunoSEQ multiplex PCR, while the TCRdb copy is restricted to in-frame clones and leaves out a portion. The table lists about 56,000 clones, 88% of them singletons. The sequencing sample was made of peripheral blood. These receptor sequences come from a man in his forties or fifties with active COVID-19.

The genes are TRBV30 and TRBJ1-4; 7 positions agree with TRBD1. This CDR3 spans 14 amino acids. CDR1 is GTSNPN and CDR2 is SVGIG in the germline V gene (reference sequence). Losses at the gene ends were 4 bases for V and 8 bases for J; bases not matched to a gene: 10. The CDR3 sequence: CAWTPDRVGEKLFF. The DNA of the CDR3 is TGTGCCTGGACTCCCGACAGGGTAGGGGAAAAACTGTTTTTT. The full variable domain, rest sourced from reference TRBV30 and TRBJ1-4, is SQTIHQWPATLVQPVGSPLSLECTVEGTSNPNLYWYRQAAGRGLQLLFYSVGIGQISSEVPQNLSASRPQDRQFILSSKKLLLSDSGFYLCAWTPDRVGEKLFFGSGTQLSVL.

The chain carries TRBV7-2 and TRBJ2-2, with unresolved D. The CDR3 is made up of 14 amino acids. Germline V gives CDR1 SGHTA, CDR2 FQGNSA. The germline V and J ends were trimmed by 3 bases and 1 base, with 6 bases remaining between them. In DNA form, the CDR3 reads TGTGCCAGCAGCTTGAACGGGAACACCGGGGAGCTGTTTTTT. Translation: CASSLNGNTGELFF.

The CDR3 coding sequence is TGTGCCAGCAGCTTGGGTACTAGCGGGGGGTACAATGAGCAGTTCTTC. It is translated as CASSLGTSGGYNEQFF. The rearrangement uses TRBV5-4 and TRBJ2-1; 12 bases are a match to TRBD2. V was clipped by 0 bases and J by 4 bases; unmatched bases: 2. The length of the CDR3 is 16 residues. Germline assignment: CDR1 SGHNT and CDR2 YYREEE (reference sequence).

The chain is built from TRBV10-3 and TRBJ2-1; TRBD2 matches 7 bases. This CDR3 has 16 amino acids. From germline, CDR1 is ENHRY and CDR2 SYGVKD. V lost 4 bases, J lost 6 bases, and 12 bases stayed unmatched. The CDR3 spells CAISVSGGLIGNEQFF. CDR3 coding DNA: TGTGCCATCAGTGTGTCGGGGGGTCTTATCGGCAATGAGCAGTTCTTC.

The chain carries TRBV25-1 and TRBJ2-7; 7 bases are shared with TRBD1. The CDR3 spans 13 residues. Unmatched junction bases numbered 3, after V lost 5 bases and J lost 2 bases. Per germline, CDR1 MGHDK and CDR2 SYGVNS. The CDR3 spells CASSQQGTYEQYF. The CDR3 nucleotides read TGTGCCAGCAGTCAACAGGGGACCTACGAGCAGTACTTC.

The gene calls are TRBV7-9 and TRBJ2-6, with D tentatively TRBD2 (5 bases). From germline, CDR1 is SEHNR and CDR2 FQNEAQ (reference sequence). The CDR3 covers 15 residues. Trimming shortened V by 2 bases and J by 0 bases, and 5 bases separated the two germline ends. Here the CDR3 reads CASSLRGSGANVLTF. Here the CDR3 DNA reads TGTGCCAGCAGCTTACGGGGCTCTGGGGCCAACGTCCTGACTTTC.

This clone was found once. J is TRBJ1-1 and V is TRBV7-2; D is perhaps TRBD1 (5 bases). Trimming took off 5 bases at V and 2 bases at J, with 12 bases between the two ends. Germline CDR1 and CDR2: SGHTA and FQGNSA. The CDR3 is 14 amino acids. CDR3 sequence: CASSANQGNTEAFF. The CDR3 bases are TGTGCCAGCAGCGCAAACCAGGGTAACACTGAAGCTTTCTTT.

The chain has TRBV29-1 and TRBJ1-2; tentatively, D is TRBD1 (5 bases). The V and J ends lost 4 bases and 2 bases respectively, with 11 bases between them. This CDR3 has 13 residues. The germline V gene encodes CDR1 SQVTM and CDR2 ANQGSEA. The CDR3 loop is CSVVGRANYGYTF. The DNA of the CDR3 is TGCAGCGTTGTCGGCAGGGCCAACTATGGCTACACCTTC.

This chain links TRBV7-9 with TRBJ2-5; perhaps TRBD2 as D (5 bases). V was pared by 8 bases and J by 1 base, with 14 bases between. From germline, CDR1 is SEHNR and CDR2 FQNEAQ (reference sequence). This CDR3 is 14 amino acids long. CDR3 DNA: TGTGCCAGCGTATCGGGATCCTTCCAAGAGACCCAGTACTTC. This sequence encodes CASVSGSFQETQYF.

This clone has a count of ten or more. V and J are TRBV6-5 and TRBJ2-5, with D possibly TRBD1 on 5 matching bases. Germline lookup yields CDR1 MNHEY and CDR2 SVGAGI. Trimming shortened V by 5 bases and J by 7 bases, and 14 bases separated the two germline ends. The CDR3 runs to 13 residues. This CDR3 reads CASSQQATGTQYF. The CDR3 DNA reads TGTGCCAGCAGTCAACAGGCTACGGGGACCCAGTACTTC.

The V and J genes are TRBV7-8 and TRBJ2-6; tentatively, D is TRBD2 (5 bases). CDR3 length: 15 residues. Trimming took off 4 bases at V and 0 bases at J, with 7 bases between the two ends. Germline CDR1 is SGHVS and CDR2 is FQNEAQ. The chain's CDR3 is CASSWRFSGANVLTF. For the CDR3, the DNA is TGTGCCAGCAGCTGGAGGTTCTCTGGGGCCAACGTCCTGACTTTC.

This clone came up once. This rearrangement joins TRBV30 to TRBJ1-6; 9 bases are shared with TRBD1. Trimming at V came to 5 bases and at J to 10 bases, leaving 18 bases not matched to a gene. The CDR3 consists of 17 residues. Germline V gives CDR1 GTSNPN, CDR2 SVGIG (reference sequence). The CDR3 DNA is TGTGCCTGGGTTCTACAGGGGGCGAGGATTCCCAAATCACCCCTCCACTTT. Its translation: CAWVLQGARIPKSPLHF.

This clone has only one observation. The V call is TRBV5-4, the J call TRBJ1-2; the match to TRBD1 covers 7 bases. V was clipped by 4 bases and J by 4 bases; unmatched bases: 10. The CDR3 loop spans 15 amino acids. CDR1 SGHNT and CDR2 YYREEE come from the germline V gene (reference sequence). The CDR3 loop reads CASSPPQAGGYGYTF. In DNA, the CDR3 is TGTGCCAGCAGCCCGCCCCAGGCAGGGGGCTATGGCTACACCTTC.

The V gene is TRBV18, the J gene TRBJ1-5; 10 bases agree with TRBD1. The germline CDR1 and CDR2 sequences are KGHSH and LQKENI. V lost 6 bases to trimming and J lost 3 bases; unmatched junction nucleotides: 5. The CDR3 sequence is 15 residues long. CDR3 DNA: TGTGCCAGCTCCCCCGGGACAGGGGTCAATCAGCCCCAGCATTTT. It yields the protein CASSPGTGVNQPQHF. The full variable domain, with the rest looked up from reference TRBV18 and TRBJ1-5, is NAGVMQNPRHLVRRRGQEARLRCSPMKGHSHVYWYRQLPEEGLKFMVYLQKENIIDESGMPKERFSAEFPKEGPSILRIQQVVRGDSAAYFCASSPGTGVNQPQHFGDGTRLSIL.

Comment on this clone: The same CDR3 also results from other DNA sequences found in this sample. The chain employs TRBV6-5 and TRBJ1-1; unclear D gene. Germline loops: CDR1 MNHEY, CDR2 SVGAGI. The CDR3 extends over 13 amino acids. The V and J ends lost 7 bases and 1 base respectively, with 10 bases between them. The CDR3 is CASTLGGNTEAFF. Written as DNA, the CDR3 is TGTGCCAGCACCCTAGGTGGGAACACTGAAGCTTTCTTT.

The V call is TRBV5-6, the J call TRBJ2-1; 11 bases are a match to TRBD2. CDR1 is SGHDT and CDR2 is YYEEEE in the germline V gene. The CDR3 is 17 residues long. V was pared by 1 base and J by 3 bases, with 6 bases of the junction left unmatched. DNA for the CDR3: TGTGCCAGCAGCTTGAACCTACTAGCGGGGGTCTACAATGAGCAGTTCTTC. Translating it yields CASSLNLLAGVYNEQFF. The entire variable domain, with the rest obtained from reference TRBV5-6 and TRBJ2-1, is as follows: DAGVTQSPTHLIKTRGQQVTLRCSPKSGHDTVSWYQQALGQGPQFIFQYYEEEERQRGNFPDRFSGHQFPNYSSELNVNALLLGDSALYLCASSLNLLAGVYNEQFFGPGTRLTVL.

This rearrangement joins TRBV11-1 to TRBJ2-3, with 7 bases aligning to TRBD2. This CDR3 region has 14 residues. Germline loops: CDR1 SGHAT, CDR2 FQDESV (reference sequence). V was pared by 5 bases and J by 3 bases, with 5 bases of the junction left unmatched. The CDR3 sequence is CASSRDYLTDTQYF. CDR3 nucleotides: TGTGCCAGCAGCAGGGACTATTTGACAGATACGCAGTATTTT. The complete variable domain, with remaining parts taken from reference TRBV11-1 and TRBJ2-3, reads EAEVAQSPRYKITEKSQAVAFWCDPISGHATLYWYRQILGQGPELLVQFQDESVVDDSQLPKDRFSAERLKGVDSTLKIQPAELGDSAMYLCASSRDYLTDTQYFGPGTRLTVL.

This chain joins TRBV11-2 and TRBJ2-5, with TRBD2 identical over 7 bases. CDR1 is SGHAT and CDR2 is FQNNGV in the germline V gene. The CDR3 totals 13 residues. Trimming removed 3 bases from V and 4 bases from J; junction bases left unmatched: 2. The CDR3 loop reads CASSLGGGETQYF. The CDR3 DNA reads TGTGCCAGCAGCTTGGGGGGGGGAGAGACCCAGTACTTC.

V gene TRBV12-3 or TRBV12-4 combines with J gene TRBJ2-7; possible D gene TRBD1, 6 bases. The CDR3 contains 12 residues. V lost 4 bases and J 3 bases, leaving 7 bases between the germline ends. DNA of the CDR3: TGTGCCAGCAGTTACAGGGACTACGAGCAGTACTTC. This gives the protein CASSYRDYEQYF.

The rearrangement joins TRBV24-1 to TRBJ2-1; unclear D gene. In germline, CDR1 is KGHDR, CDR2 SFDVKD. The CDR3 spans 14 residues. V was pared by 4 bases and J by 8 bases, with 14 bases between. For the CDR3, the DNA is TGTGCCACCAGTGAAACCCCTCTGGCCGATGAGCAGTTCTTC. It encodes CATSETPLADEQFF.

This clone was detected a few times. The V gene is TRBV2, the J gene TRBJ1-5; D might be TRBD1 (6 bases). Trimming pared 7 bases from V and 2 bases from J, leaving 12 bases between. The CDR3 is made up of 14 amino acids. Germline CDR1 and CDR2: SNHLY and FYNNEI. The CDR3 is CASNGGAGNQPQHF. The CDR3 DNA reads as TGTGCCAGCAATGGGGGGGCTGGCAATCAGCCCCAGCATTTT.